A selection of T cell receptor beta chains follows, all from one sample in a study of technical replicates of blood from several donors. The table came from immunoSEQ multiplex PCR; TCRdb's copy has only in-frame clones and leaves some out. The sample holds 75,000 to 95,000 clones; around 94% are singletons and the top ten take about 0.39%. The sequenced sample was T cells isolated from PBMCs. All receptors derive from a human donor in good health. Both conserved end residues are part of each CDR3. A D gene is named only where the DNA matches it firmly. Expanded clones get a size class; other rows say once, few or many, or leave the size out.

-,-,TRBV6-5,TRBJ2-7,TGTGCCAGCAGTATCCGGGACACTACCTACGAGCAGTACTTC,CASSIRDTTYEQYF
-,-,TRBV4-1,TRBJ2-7,TGCGCCAGCAGCCAAGGACTGTTCTCCTACGAGCAGTACTTC,CASSQGLFSYEQYF
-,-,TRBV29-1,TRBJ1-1,TGCAGCGTTCCTACTCCCAACACTGAAGCTTTCTTT,CSVPTPNTEAFF
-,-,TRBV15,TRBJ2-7,TGTGCCACCAGCAGGAACACAGGGACCGACGAGCAGTACTTC,CATSRNTGTDEQYF
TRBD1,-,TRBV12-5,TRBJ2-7,TGTGCTAGTGGTTTGAGGGACAGGGACGAGCAGTACTTC,CASGLRDRDEQYF
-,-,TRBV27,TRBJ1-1,TGTGCCAGCAGTGCAGGGGCGGGGGGGAACACTGAAGCTTTCTTT,CASSAGAGGNTEAFF
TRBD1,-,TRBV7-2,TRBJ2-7,TGTGCCAGCAGCCCCCGGGACAGGGGTTCCTACGAGCAGTACTTC,CASSPRDRGSYEQYF
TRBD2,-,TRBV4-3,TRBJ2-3,TGCGCCAGCAGCCAAGGTCCAGGAGCGGGAGGTGGTAGCACAGATACGCAGTATTTT,CASSQGPGAGGGSTDTQYF
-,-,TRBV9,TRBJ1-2,TGTGCCAGCAGCGATAGCCAGGGTGGCTACACCTTC,CASSDSQGGYTF
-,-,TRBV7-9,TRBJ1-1,TGTGCCAGCAGCGACACTGAGACGAACACTGAAGCTTTCTTT,CASSDTETNTEAFF
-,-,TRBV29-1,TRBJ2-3,TGCAGCGTTGTAGGACAGCGTGTCACAGATACGCAGTATTTT,CSVVGQRVTDTQYF
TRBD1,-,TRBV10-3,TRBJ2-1,TGTGCCATCAGTGCACGGACAGGGGGCAATGAGCAGTTCTTC,CAISARTGGNEQFF
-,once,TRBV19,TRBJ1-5,TGTGCCAGTAAGGGAGGGGGAGTAATTCAGCCCCAGCATTTT,CASKGGGVIQPQHF
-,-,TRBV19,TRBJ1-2,TGTGCCAGTAGTATCTTCTCTGGGGGGGCGGACGGCTACACCTTC,CASSIFSGGADGYTF
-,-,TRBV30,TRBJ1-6,TGTGCCTGGAGTACAGGCCATAATTCACCCCTCCACTTT,CAWSTGHNSPLHF
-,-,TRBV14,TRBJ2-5,TGTGCCAGCAGCCATATTAGTGGGAGCGGAAACTATCGGGAGACCCAGTACTTC,CASSHISGSGNYRETQYF
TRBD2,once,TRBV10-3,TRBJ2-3,TGTGCCATCGGGACTAGCGGGACCAACACAGATACGCAGTATTTT,CAIGTSGTNTDTQYF